These 27 T cell receptor beta chains were sequenced from one sample in a study of a mutant IDH1 vaccine in newly diagnosed glioma. The time point here: week 11, during vaccination. The content of each vaccine dose was 300 ug of mutant IDH1 20-mer peptide, and topical imiquimod accompanied it. Repertoires were generated with immunoSEQ multiplex PCR, while TCRdb's copy carries only in-frame clones and drops some. The sample holds 100,000 to 150,000 clones, 80% seen once. These TCRs are of unknown antigen specificity. The sequences come from PBMCs, collected from a glioma patient whose treatment included an IDH1 peptide vaccine. All receptors come from a man between 40 and 49 years old with glioma.

V usage is TRBV5-6 and J usage is TRBJ1-1; no definite D call. CDR3 size: 14 residues. Deletions cut 1 base from V and 1 base from J, with 8 bases between. CDR1 is SGHDT, CDR2 YYEEEE, per germline. The CDR3 nucleotides are TGTGCCAGCAGCTTGATACCCCGGAACACTGAAGCTTTCTTT. This encodes CASSLIPRNTEAFF.

This chain connects TRBV25-1 to TRBJ1-4, with 7 bases matching TRBD1. This CDR3 is 15 amino acids long. With V trimmed by 6 bases and J by 5 bases, 9 bases remained unmatched. Germline V gene lookup returns CDR1 MGHDK and CDR2 SYGVNS. The CDR3 spells CASSEPGQRNEKLFF. CDR3 coding DNA: TGTGCCAGCAGCGAGCCGGGACAGCGGAATGAAAAACTGTTTTTT.

This chain joins TRBV28 and TRBJ1-1, with D unclear. V was shortened by 3 bases and J by 2 bases, with 7 bases between the two germline ends. The CDR3 spans 13 residues. From germline, CDR1 is MDHEN and CDR2 SYDVKM. The CDR3 sequence: CASSFVSNTEAFF. The CDR3, as DNA: TGTGCCAGCAGTTTTGTCAGCAACACTGAAGCTTTCTTT.

This clone was detected only a few times. V usage is TRBV19 and J usage is TRBJ1-2; D is uncertain. The CDR3 loop spans 13 amino acids. The V gene's germline CDR1 is LNHDA and CDR2 SQIVND (reference sequence). Trimming shortened V by 5 bases and J by 4 bases, and 11 bases separated the two germline ends. The CDR3 DNA follows: TGTGCCAGTAGTGCCCTCACTCCCTATGGCTACACCTTC. Residues: CASSALTPYGYTF.

The chain carries TRBV19 and TRBJ2-7, with 7 bases identical to TRBD1. The CDR3 is 12 residues long. J was trimmed by 3 bases and V by 10 bases; bases with no gene match: 6. Germline V lookup: CDR1 LNHDA, CDR2 SQIVND (reference sequence). The CDR3 protein is CATRGGFYEQYF. In DNA, the CDR3 is TGTGCCACCAGAGGGGGCTTCTACGAGCAGTACTTC.

The chain joins TRBV5-6 to TRBJ2-7; no clear D gene. The V gene's germline CDR1 is SGHDT and CDR2 YYEEEE. Trimming cost V 4 bases and J 7 bases, with 18 bases left between them. This CDR3 comprises 14 residues. CDR3 region: CASSPPSASEEQYF. In DNA, the CDR3 is TGTGCCAGCAGCCCCCCTTCCGCATCGGAGGAGCAGTACTTC.

The gene calls are TRBV9 and TRBJ2-7; 8 bases agree with TRBD2. Per germline, CDR1 SGDLS and CDR2 YYNGEE. This CDR3 spans 16 amino acids. The ends lost 0 bases at V and 3 bases at J; junction bases unmatched: 8. CDR3: CASSVDLSGSFYEQYF. For the CDR3, the DNA is TGTGCCAGCAGCGTAGATCTCAGCGGGAGCTTCTACGAGCAGTACTTC.

The gene calls are TRBV5-1 and TRBJ2-1, with 14 bases that match TRBD2. Germline V gene lookup returns CDR1 SGHRS and CDR2 YFSETQ. Losses at the gene ends were 4 bases for V and 10 bases for J; bases not matched to a gene: 10. The CDR3 sequence is 16 residues long. As DNA, the CDR3 is TGCGCCAGCAGCACCGGGACTAGCGGGAGTTATAAGGAGCAGTTCTTC. Translating it yields CASSTGTSGSYKEQFF.

The V and J genes are TRBV7-9 and TRBJ2-7, with TRBD2 matching over 9 bases. V was pared by 7 bases and J by 4 bases, with 23 bases of the junction left unmatched. The germline gives CDR1 SEHNR, CDR2 FQNEAQ (reference sequence). The CDR3 consists of 19 residues. CDR3 loop: CASILLGDRAGGPNYEQYF. CDR3 bases: TGTGCCAGCATCCTACTAGGGGACCGGGCGGGAGGGCCAAATTACGAGCAGTACTTC.

The gene calls are TRBV10-3 and TRBJ2-7; 9 bases agree with TRBD2. This CDR3 contains 16 residues. CDR1 ENHRY and CDR2 SYGVKD come from the germline V gene. Losses at the gene ends were 6 bases for V and 2 bases for J; bases not matched to a gene: 11. The CDR3 region is CAIRDPGTSITYEQYF. In DNA form, the CDR3 reads TGTGCCATCAGGGACCCCGGGACTAGCATTACCTACGAGCAGTACTTC.

The chain employs TRBV7-2 and TRBJ2-7; the match to TRBD2 covers 9 bases. With 0 bases clipped from V and 7 bases from J, the junction kept 10 bases outside the gene matches. Germline CDR1 reads SGHTA; CDR2 reads FQGNSA. CDR3 size: 16 residues. In DNA, the CDR3 is TGTGCCAGCAGCTTAGCGAGCGCGGGGGGGCTATATGAGCAGTACTTC. Its protein is CASSLASAGGLYEQYF.

The chain uses TRBV6-5 and TRBJ1-5, with a tentative D call TRBD1 (6 bases). The germline V and J ends were trimmed by 6 bases and 0 bases, with 12 bases remaining between them. The CDR3 is 15 residues long. Germline CDR1 and CDR2: MNHEY and SVGAGI. The CDR3 DNA reads as TGTGCCAGCAGCCTCGACAGGACTAGCAATCAGCCCCAGCATTTT. Translating it yields CASSLDRTSNQPQHF.

This clone came up once. The chain combines TRBV19 with TRBJ2-7; 8 bases map to TRBD2. After removal of 8 bases from V and 2 bases from J, the junction contained 14 bases not matched to a gene. The CDR3 extends over 16 amino acids. CDR1 is LNHDA, CDR2 SQIVND, per germline (reference sequence). The CDR3 loop reads CASSLNPGRGAYEQYF. CDR3 sequence (DNA): TGTGCCAGTTCCCTTAACCCCGGGAGGGGGGCCTACGAGCAGTACTTC. The variable domain in full, with the rest retrieved from reference TRBV19 and TRBJ2-7, is DGGITQSPKYLFRKEGQNVTLSCEQNLNHDAMYWYRQDPGQGLRLIYYSQIVNDFQKGDIAEGYSVSREKKESFPLTVTSAQKNPTAFYLCASSLNPGRGAYEQYFGPGTRLTVT.

The rearrangement uses TRBV6-6 and TRBJ2-3; no clear D. Trimming cost V 2 bases and J 4 bases, with 4 bases left between them. Germline lookup yields CDR1 MNHNY and CDR2 SVGAGI (reference sequence). This CDR3 region has 12 residues. CDR3 protein: CASSYVSDTQYF. CDR3 nucleotides: TGTGCCAGCAGTTACGTCTCAGATACGCAGTATTTT.

This clone was detected only once. The gene calls are TRBV30 and TRBJ2-5; 10 bases map to TRBD2. The J call may be incorrect, as the DNA end agrees better with TRBJ2-7. CDR3 length equals 14 residues. Germline values: CDR1 GTSNPN, CDR2 SVGIG (reference sequence). The CDR3 protein is CAWAGTSAYYEQYF. The CDR3 DNA reads TGTGCCTGGGCCGGGACTAGCGCCTACTACGAGCAGTACTTC.

The chain has TRBV27 and TRBJ2-7; TRBD1 matches 8 bases. Germline V gene sequence: CDR1 MNHEY, CDR2 SMNVEV (reference sequence). The CDR3 spans 14 residues. V was pared by 4 bases and J by 4 bases, with 6 bases of the junction left unmatched. The CDR3 sequence is CASSSEDRDYEQYF. The CDR3 DNA follows: TGTGCCAGCAGTTCAGAGGACAGGGATTACGAGCAGTACTTC.

This clone was picked up one time. The rearrangement uses TRBV18 and TRBJ2-1, with TRBD2 matching 8 bases. The V gene end was trimmed by 0 bases and the J gene end by 1 base; junction bases not matched to a gene: 5. The CDR3 has 17 residues. CDR1 and CDR2 from the germline V gene are KGHSH and LQKENI. CDR3 protein: CASSPPNSGVSYNEQFF. The CDR3 bases are TGTGCCAGCTCACCACCGAATAGCGGGGTTTCCTACAATGAGCAGTTCTTC.

The V gene is TRBV5-4, the J gene TRBJ2-1; tentatively, D is TRBD1 or TRBD2 (6 bases each). The CDR3 length is 15 residues. Germline CDR1 is SGHNT and CDR2 is YYREEE (reference sequence). The germline V and J ends were trimmed by 2 bases and 5 bases, with 14 bases remaining between them. The chain's CDR3 is CASSFGGPQNNEQFF. CDR3 DNA: TGTGCCAGCAGCTTTGGGGGGCCACAGAACAATGAGCAGTTCTTC.

This sequence joins TRBV10-3 and TRBJ1-4; TRBD1 might be the D (5 bases). The V gene lost 0 bases and the J gene lost 8 bases, with 19 bases spanning the gap. Looked up from germline, CDR1 is ENHRY and CDR2 is SYGVKD. The length of the CDR3 is 17 residues. CDR3 DNA sequence: TGTGCCATCAGTGAGTCAGGGGCCGCTGACAGCAAAGAAAAACTGTTTTTT. This codes for CAISESGAADSKEKLFF.

The chain has TRBV2 and TRBJ1-1, with 10 nucleotides matching TRBD1. This CDR3 is 15 amino acids long. Germline CDR1 and CDR2: SNHLY and FYNNEI. V shed 6 bases, J shed 5 bases, and the junction held 9 bases outside the gene matches. The CDR3 region is CASRKDRGSLTEAFF. The CDR3 bases are TGTGCCAGCAGGAAGGACAGGGGGTCTTTAACTGAAGCTTTCTTT.

This clone was recorded once. The chain recombines TRBV7-2 with TRBJ2-7, with TRBD2 identical over 16 bases. Germline V gene data show CDR1 as SGHTA and CDR2 as FQGNSA. The junction had 6 bases not matched to a gene; V was cut back by 4 bases and J by 3 bases. CDR3 length: 17 residues. The CDR3 reads CASSSGLAGGPFYEQYF. CDR3 DNA sequence: TGTGCCAGCAGCTCGGGACTAGCGGGAGGGCCTTTCTACGAGCAGTACTTC.

This chain uses TRBV4-2 with TRBJ1-2; 9 nucleotides match TRBD1. This CDR3 has 15 amino acids. V lost 1 base and J lost 8; bases outside the gene matches: 8. Germline V gene data show CDR1 as LGHNA and CDR2 as YNFKEQ. The CDR3 loop reads CASSQVGGQGSGYTF. The CDR3 DNA reads TGTGCCAGCAGCCAAGTGGGGGGACAGGGTTCCGGCTACACCTTC.

The rearrangement uses TRBV4-1 and TRBJ1-3; D is undetermined. In germline, CDR1 is MGHRA, CDR2 YSYEKL. This CDR3 has 15 residues. V lost 4 bases to trimming and J lost 4 bases, with 14 bases between them. The CDR3 here is CASSLQFGVGNTIYF. As DNA, the CDR3 is TGCGCCAGCAGCCTCCAATTTGGGGTCGGAAACACCATATATTTT.

This chain joins TRBV28 and TRBJ2-7; 11 bases map to TRBD1. The length of the CDR3 is 16 residues. Germline CDR1 is MDHEN and CDR2 is SYDVKM. Germline trimming cut 7 bases from V and 3 bases from J; bases unmatched to any gene: 11. As DNA, the CDR3 is TGTGCCAGCACCCCTTCCGGGACAGGGGGATACTACGAGCAGTACTTC. Its translation is CASTPSGTGGYYEQYF. The full variable domain, completed using reference TRBV28 and TRBJ2-7, is DVKVTQSSRYLVKRTGEKVFLECVQDMDHENMFWYRQDPGLGLRLIYFSYDVKMKEKGDIPEGYSVSREKKERFSLILESASTNQTSMYLCASTPSGTGGYYEQYFGPGTRLTVT.

V and J are TRBV28 and TRBJ2-3, with D perhaps being TRBD1 or TRBD2 (5 bases each). Germline CDR1 MDHEN, CDR2 SYDVKM. Deletions cut 4 bases from V and 2 bases from J, with 16 bases between. The CDR3 runs 16 residues. The CDR3 is CASSSRGELPTDTQYF. The CDR3 DNA reads TGTGCCAGCAGTTCTCGAGGGGAATTACCCACAGATACGCAGTATTTT.

The chain uses TRBV27 and TRBJ1-3, with a weak D call TRBD1 (6 bases). V lost 2 bases to trimming and J lost 0 bases, with 14 bases between them. The CDR3 has 17 amino acids. Germline CDR1 reads MNHEY; CDR2 reads SMNVEV (reference sequence). The DNA for the CDR3 is TGTGCCAGCAGTTTAGTCCCAGGGGATTTCTCTGGAAACACCATATATTTT. It encodes CASSLVPGDFSGNTIYF.

J is TRBJ2-1 and V is TRBV19; 9 bases are a match to TRBD2. This CDR3 has 14 residues. From germline, CDR1 is LNHDA and CDR2 SQIVND (reference sequence). J lost 4 bases, V lost 6 bases, and 4 bases had no gene match. CDR3 DNA: TGTGCCAGTAGGCCGGGACTAGCTTACAATGAGCAGTTCTTC. Protein: CASRPGLAYNEQFF.